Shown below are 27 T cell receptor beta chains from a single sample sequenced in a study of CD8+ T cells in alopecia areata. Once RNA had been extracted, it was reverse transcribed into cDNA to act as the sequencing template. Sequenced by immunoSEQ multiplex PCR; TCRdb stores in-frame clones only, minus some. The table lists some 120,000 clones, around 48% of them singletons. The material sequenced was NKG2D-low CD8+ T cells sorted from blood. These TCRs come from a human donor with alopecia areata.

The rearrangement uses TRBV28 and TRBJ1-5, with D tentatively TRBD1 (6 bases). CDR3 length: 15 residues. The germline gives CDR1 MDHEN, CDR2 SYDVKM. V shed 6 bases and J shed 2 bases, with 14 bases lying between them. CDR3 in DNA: TGTGCCAGCAGCTCCTACACAGGGCGCAATCAGCCCCAGCATTTT. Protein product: CASSSYTGRNQPQHF.

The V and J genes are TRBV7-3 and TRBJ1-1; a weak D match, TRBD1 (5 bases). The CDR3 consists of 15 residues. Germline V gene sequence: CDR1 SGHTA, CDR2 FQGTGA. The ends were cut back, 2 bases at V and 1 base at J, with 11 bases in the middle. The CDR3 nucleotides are TGTGCCAGCAGCTTAGGGGGGGACGAGAACACTGAAGCTTTCTTT. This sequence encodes CASSLGGDENTEAFF.

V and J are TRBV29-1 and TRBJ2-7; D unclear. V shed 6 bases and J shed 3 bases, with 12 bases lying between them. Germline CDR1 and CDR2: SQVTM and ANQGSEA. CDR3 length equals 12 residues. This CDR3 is CSVGSPFYEQYF. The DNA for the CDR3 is TGCAGCGTCGGAAGTCCGTTCTACGAGCAGTACTTC.

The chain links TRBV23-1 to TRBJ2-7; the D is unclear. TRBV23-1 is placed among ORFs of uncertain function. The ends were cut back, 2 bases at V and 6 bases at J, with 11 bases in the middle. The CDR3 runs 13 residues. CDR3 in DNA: TGCGCCAGCAGTCAAAAAGGGATGGGCGAGCAGTACTTC. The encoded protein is CASSQKGMGEQYF.

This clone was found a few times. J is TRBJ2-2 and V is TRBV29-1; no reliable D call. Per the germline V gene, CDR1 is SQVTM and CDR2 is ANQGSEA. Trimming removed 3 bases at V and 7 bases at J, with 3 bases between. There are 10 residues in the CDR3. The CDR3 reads CSVESGELFF. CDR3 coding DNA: TGCAGCGTTGAGAGCGGGGAGCTGTTTTTT.

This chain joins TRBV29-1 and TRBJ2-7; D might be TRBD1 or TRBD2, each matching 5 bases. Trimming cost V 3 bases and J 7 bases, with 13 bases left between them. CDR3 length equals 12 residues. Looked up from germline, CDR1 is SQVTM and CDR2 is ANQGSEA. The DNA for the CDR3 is TGCAGCGTTGAGGGGACGCTTCGAGAGCAGTACTTC. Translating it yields CSVEGTLREQYF.

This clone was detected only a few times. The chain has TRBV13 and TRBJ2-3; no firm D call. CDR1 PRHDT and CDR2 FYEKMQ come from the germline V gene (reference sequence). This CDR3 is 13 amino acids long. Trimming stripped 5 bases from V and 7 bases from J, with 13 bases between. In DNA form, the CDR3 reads TGTGCCAGCAGCAGCCAACAAGTGTATACGCAGTATTTT. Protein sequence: CASSSQQVYTQYF.

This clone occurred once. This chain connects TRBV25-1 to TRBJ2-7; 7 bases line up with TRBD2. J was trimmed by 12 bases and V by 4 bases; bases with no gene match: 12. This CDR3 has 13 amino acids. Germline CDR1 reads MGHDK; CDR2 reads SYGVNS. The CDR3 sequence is CASSVEGFREAYF. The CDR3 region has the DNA TGTGCCAGCAGTGTAGAGGGGTTCCGGGAGGCGTACTTC.

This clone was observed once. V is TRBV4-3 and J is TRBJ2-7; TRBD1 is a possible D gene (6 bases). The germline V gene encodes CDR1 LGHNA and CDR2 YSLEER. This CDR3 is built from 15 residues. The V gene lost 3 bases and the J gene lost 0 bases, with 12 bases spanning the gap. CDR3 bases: TGCGCCAGCAGCCAGGGGGCAGGGGACTCCTACGAGCAGTACTTC. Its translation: CASSQGAGDSYEQYF.

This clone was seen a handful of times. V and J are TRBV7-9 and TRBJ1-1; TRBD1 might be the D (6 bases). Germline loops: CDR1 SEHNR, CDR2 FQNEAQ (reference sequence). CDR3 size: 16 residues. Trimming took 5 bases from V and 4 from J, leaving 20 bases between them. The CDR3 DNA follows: TGTGCCAGCAGCCTTACAGGGAGAGGGAAGGGCACTGAAGCTTTCTTT. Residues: CASSLTGRGKGTEAFF. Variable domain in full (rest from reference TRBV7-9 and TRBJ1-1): DTGVSQNPRHKITKRGQNVTFRCDPISEHNRLYWYRQTLGQGPEFLTYFQNEAQLEKSRLLSDRFSAERPKGSFSTLEIQRTEQGDSAMYLCASSLTGRGKGTEAFFGQGTRLTVV.

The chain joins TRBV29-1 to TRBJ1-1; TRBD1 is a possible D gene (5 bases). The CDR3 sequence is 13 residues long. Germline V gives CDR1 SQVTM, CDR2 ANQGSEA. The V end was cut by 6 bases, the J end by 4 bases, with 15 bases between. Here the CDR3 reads CSVPSRVRTEAFF. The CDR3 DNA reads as TGCAGCGTCCCCTCCAGGGTGCGCACTGAAGCTTTCTTT.

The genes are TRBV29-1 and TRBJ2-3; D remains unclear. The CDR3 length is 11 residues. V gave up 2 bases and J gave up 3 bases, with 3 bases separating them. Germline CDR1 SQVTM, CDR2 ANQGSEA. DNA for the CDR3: TGCAGCGTTGAATTTACAGATACGCAGTATTTT. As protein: CSVEFTDTQYF.

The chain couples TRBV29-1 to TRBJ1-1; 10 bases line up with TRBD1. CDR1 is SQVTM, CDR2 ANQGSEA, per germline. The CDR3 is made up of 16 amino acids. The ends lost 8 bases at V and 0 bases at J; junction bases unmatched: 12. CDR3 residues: CSSSRGTGVLNTEAFF. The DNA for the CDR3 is TGCAGCTCTAGTAGAGGGACAGGGGTACTGAACACTGAAGCTTTCTTT.

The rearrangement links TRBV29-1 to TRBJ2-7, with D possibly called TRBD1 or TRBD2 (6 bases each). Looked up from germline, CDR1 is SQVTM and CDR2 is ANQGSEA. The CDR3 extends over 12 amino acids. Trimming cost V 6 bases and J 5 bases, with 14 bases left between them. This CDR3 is CSVVGGLNEQYF. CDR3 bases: TGCAGCGTGGTTGGGGGGCTGAACGAGCAGTACTTC.

The CDR3 DNA is TGTGCCAGCAGTGAATTTCCCAGCTCTGGGGCCAACGTCCTGACTTTC. It codes for CASSEFPSSGANVLTF. This sequence joins TRBV6-1 and TRBJ2-6, with no clear D. This CDR3 has 16 amino acids. The germline gives CDR1 MNHNS, CDR2 SASEGT. The V end lost 2 bases, the J end lost 0 bases, and 8 bases lay between the germline ends.

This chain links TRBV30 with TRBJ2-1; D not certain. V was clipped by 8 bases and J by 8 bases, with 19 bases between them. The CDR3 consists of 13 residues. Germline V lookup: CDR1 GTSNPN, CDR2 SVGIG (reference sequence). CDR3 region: CAHGPGYGYEQFF. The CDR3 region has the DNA TGTGCCCATGGACCCGGGTATGGATATGAGCAGTTCTTC. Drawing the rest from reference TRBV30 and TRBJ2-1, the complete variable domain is SQTIHQWPATLVQPVGSPLSLECTVEGTSNPNLYWYRQAAGRGLQLLFYSVGIGQISSEVPQNLSASRPQDRQFILSSKKLLLSDSGFYLCAHGPGYGYEQFFGPGTRLTVL.

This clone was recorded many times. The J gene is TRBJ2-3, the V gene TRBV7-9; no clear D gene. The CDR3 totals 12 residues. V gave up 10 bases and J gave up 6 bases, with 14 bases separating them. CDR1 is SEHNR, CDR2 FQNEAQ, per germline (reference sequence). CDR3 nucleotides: TGTGCCATTCTACCTTCCGGGGATACGCAGTATTTT. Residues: CAILPSGDTQYF.

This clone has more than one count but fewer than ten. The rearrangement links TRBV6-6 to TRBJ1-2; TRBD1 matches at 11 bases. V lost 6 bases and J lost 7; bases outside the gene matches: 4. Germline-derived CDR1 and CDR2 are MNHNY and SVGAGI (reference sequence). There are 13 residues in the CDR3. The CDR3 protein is CASSLDRGPGYTF. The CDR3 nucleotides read TGTGCCAGCAGCCTGGACAGGGGGCCTGGCTACACCTTC.

The CDR3 protein is CAWSVAGSSSGANVLTF. In DNA form, the CDR3 reads TGTGCCTGGAGTGTAGCTGGTTCCAGCTCTGGGGCCAACGTCCTGACTTTC. The chain joins TRBV30 to TRBJ2-6, with no clear D. Per germline, CDR1 GTSNPN and CDR2 SVGIG (reference sequence). The CDR3 totals 17 residues. The V end was cut by 0 bases, the J end by 0 bases, with 12 bases between.

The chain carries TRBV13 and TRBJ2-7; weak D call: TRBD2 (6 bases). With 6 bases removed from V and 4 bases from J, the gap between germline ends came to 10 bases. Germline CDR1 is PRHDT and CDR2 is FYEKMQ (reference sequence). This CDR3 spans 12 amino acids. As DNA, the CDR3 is TGTGCCAGCAGTCCAGGGAGGTACGAGCAGTACTTC. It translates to CASSPGRYEQYF.

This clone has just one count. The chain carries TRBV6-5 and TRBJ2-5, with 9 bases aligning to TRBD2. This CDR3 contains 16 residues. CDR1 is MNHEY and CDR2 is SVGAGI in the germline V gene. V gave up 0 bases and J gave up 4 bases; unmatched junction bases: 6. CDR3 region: CASSYSSSGAGETQYF. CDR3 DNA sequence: TGTGCCAGCAGTTACTCCTCTAGCGGGGCTGGAGAGACCCAGTACTTC.

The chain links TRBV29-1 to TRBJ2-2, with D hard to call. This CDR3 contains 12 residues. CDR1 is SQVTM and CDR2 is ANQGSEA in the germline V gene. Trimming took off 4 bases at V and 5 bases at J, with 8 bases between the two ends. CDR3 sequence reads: CSVVPATGELFF. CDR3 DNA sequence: TGCAGCGTTGTGCCGGCTACCGGGGAGCTGTTTTTT.

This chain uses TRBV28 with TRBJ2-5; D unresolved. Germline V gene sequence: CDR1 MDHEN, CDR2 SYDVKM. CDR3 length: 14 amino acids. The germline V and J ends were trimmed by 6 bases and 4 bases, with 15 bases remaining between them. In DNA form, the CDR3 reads TGTGCCAGCAGGCGTATCGACGCTCGAGAGACCCAGTACTTC. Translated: CASRRIDARETQYF.

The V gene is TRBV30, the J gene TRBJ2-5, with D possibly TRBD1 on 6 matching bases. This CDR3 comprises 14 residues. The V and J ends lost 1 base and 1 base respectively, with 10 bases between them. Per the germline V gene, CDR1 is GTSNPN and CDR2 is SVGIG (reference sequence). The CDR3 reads CAWSETGLQETQYF. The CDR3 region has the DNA TGTGCCTGGAGTGAGACAGGCCTCCAAGAGACCCAGTACTTC.

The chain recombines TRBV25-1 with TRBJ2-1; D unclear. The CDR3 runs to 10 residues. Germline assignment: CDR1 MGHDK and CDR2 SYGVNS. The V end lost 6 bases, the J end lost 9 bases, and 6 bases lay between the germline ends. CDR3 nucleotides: TGTGCCAGCAGAGGATCTGAGCAGTTCTTC. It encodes CASRGSEQFF. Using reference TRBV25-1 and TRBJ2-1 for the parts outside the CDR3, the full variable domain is EADIYQTPRYLVIGTGKKITLECSQTMGHDKMYWYQQDPGMELHLIHYSYGVNSTEKGDLSSESTVSRIRTEHFPLTLESARPSHTSQYLCASRGSEQFFGPGTRLTVL.

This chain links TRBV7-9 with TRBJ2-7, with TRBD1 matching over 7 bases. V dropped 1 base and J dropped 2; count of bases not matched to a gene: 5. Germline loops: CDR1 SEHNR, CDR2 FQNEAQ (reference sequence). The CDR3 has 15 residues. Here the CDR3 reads CASSLDGTATYEQYF. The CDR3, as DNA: TGTGCCAGCAGCTTAGATGGGACAGCGACCTACGAGCAGTACTTC.

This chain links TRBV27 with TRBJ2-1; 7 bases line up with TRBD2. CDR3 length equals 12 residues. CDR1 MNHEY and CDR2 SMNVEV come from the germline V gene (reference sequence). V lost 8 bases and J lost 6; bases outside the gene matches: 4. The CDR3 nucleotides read TGTGCCAGCTGGGGGGGTCCCAATGAGCAGTTCTTC. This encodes CASWGGPNEQFF.